The following is a TCR beta chain sequence with its context. Its matching antigen is unknown. The CDR3 is 19 residues long. With V trimmed by 0 bases and J by 0 bases, 11 bases remained unmatched. Germline V gene lookup returns CDR1 SGHDN and CDR2 FVKESK. This specimen comes from a study of beta chain features in type 1 diabetes. Study-level results: Insertions at VDJ junctions were less frequent in type 1 diabetes patients. These patients also deleted more nucleotides at the same junctions.

The investigators reverse transcribed all of the isolated RNA, so they sequenced expressed TCRB transcripts. TCRdb keeps only in-frame clones here, not all; method: immunoSEQ multiplex PCR. The sample includes about 210,000 clones, approximately 10% of them seen just once. The genes are TRBV14 and TRBJ2-3; TRBD2 matches at 8 bases. The clonotype originates from a man between 18 and 29 years old in good health. Sequencing was done on a sample of central memory CD4+ T cells from blood. The CDR3 nucleotides read TGTGCCAGCAGCCAAGAGGGCCGTCGGATAGCGGGGAGCACAGATACGCAGTATTTT. It specifies CASSQEGRRIAGSTDTQYF. Full variable domain (missing parts from reference TRBV14 and TRBJ2-3): EAGVTQFPSHSVIEKGQTVTLRCDPISGHDNLYWYRRVMGKEIKFLLHFVKESKQDESGMPNNRFLAERTGGTYSTLKVQPAELEDSGVYFCASSQEGRRIAGSTDTQYFGPGTRLTVL.